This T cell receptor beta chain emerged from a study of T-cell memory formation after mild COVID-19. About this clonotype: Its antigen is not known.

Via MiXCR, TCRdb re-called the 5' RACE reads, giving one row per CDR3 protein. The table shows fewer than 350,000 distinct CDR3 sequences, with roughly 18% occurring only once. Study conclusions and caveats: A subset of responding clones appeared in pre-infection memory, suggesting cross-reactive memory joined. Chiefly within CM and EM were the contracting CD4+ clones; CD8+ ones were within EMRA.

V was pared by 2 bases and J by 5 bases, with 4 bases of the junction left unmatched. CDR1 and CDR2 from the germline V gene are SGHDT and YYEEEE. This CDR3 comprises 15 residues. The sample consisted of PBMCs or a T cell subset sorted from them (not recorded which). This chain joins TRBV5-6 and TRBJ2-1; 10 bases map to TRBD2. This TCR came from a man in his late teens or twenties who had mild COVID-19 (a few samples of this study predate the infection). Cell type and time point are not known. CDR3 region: CASSLAGGSHNEQFF. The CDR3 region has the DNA TGTGCCAGCAGCTTAGCGGGGGGGAGTCACAATGAGCAGTTCTTC.